These T cell receptor beta chains were read from a single sample in a study of blood T cell repertoires in COVID-19. Measured with immunoSEQ multiplex PCR; TCRdb has only the in-frame clones, and not every one. The profile covers 250,000 to 300,000 clones, with 80% to 90% appearing a single time and over 7.5% taken by the ten largest. Sequenced input: PBMCs or T cells enriched from blood (not recorded which). Receptors were obtained from a middle-aged man who had recovered from COVID-19. CDR3s include the opening cysteine and the closing phenylalanine or tryptophan. D genes are given only for firm matches. Rows give clone size only sometimes, using once, few, many, or a class for an expanded clone.

d_gene,abundance,j_gene,v_gene,CDR3nt,CDR3aa
TRBD2,few,TRBJ2-3,TRBV7-2,TGTGCCAGCAGCTTAGGGGGACTAGCGGCGAACACAGATACGCAGTATTTT,CASSLGGLAANTDTQYF
.,.,TRBJ1-4,TRBV5-4,TGTGCCAGCAGCTTCCGGCAGGGATCTAATGAAAAACTGTTTTTT,CASSFRQGSNEKLFF
TRBD2,.,TRBJ2-3,TRBV2,TGTGCCAGCTGCTCGGGGACTAGCGGGCGCGATACGCAGTATTTT,CASCSGTSGRDTQYF
.,.,TRBJ2-7,TRBV6-5,TGTGCCAGCAGGAAGGGACAATACGACTACGAGCAGTACTTC,CASRKGQYDYEQYF
TRBD2,once,TRBJ2-5,TRBV7-6,TGTGCCAGCAGCTTAGCCGGGACTAGTTTGGCCCAGTACTTC,CASSLAGTSLAQYF
TRBD1,.,TRBJ1-2,TRBV11-3,TGTGCCAGCAGCCCGAGCCCGGGACAGGCGAACTATGGCTACACCTTC,CASSPSPGQANYGYTF
.,.,TRBJ1-4,TRBV7-9,TGTGCCAGCCACCGACCAGGGTGGGGGCAAACTAATGAAAAACTGTTTTTT,CASHRPGWGQTNEKLFF
.,.,TRBJ2-7,TRBV4-2,TGTGCCAGCAGCCACCCTGGGAGTTCCAACGAGCAGTACTTC,CASSHPGSSNEQYF
.,.,TRBJ2-7,TRBV28,TGTGCCAGCAGCCCTACTCTAGCCTACGAGCAGTACTTC,CASSPTLAYEQYF
TRBD2,once,TRBJ2-5,TRBV18,TGTGCCAGCACAAACCCGGGACTAGCGGGAGTCGGGGAGACCCAGTACTTC,CASTNPGLAGVGETQYF
TRBD2,.,TRBJ2-1,TRBV11-2,TGTGCCAGTACTACCGGGACTAGAATGTTTCTGAGCTCCTACAATGAGCAGTTCTTC,CASTTGTRMFLSSYNEQFF
TRBD2,.,TRBJ2-3,TRBV6-4,TGTGCCAGCAGTGACTCTGCGGGGGTAGTCGATACGCAGTATTTT,CASSDSAGVVDTQYF
.,once,TRBJ1-5,TRBV27,TGTGCCAGCAGTCAATACAGGGACGGACAGCCCCAGCATTTT,CASSQYRDGQPQHF
TRBD1,.,TRBJ1-6,TRBV7-9,TGTGCCAGCAGCTCTTCGACAGGGCCGGGGGATTCACCCCTCCACTTT,CASSSSTGPGDSPLHF